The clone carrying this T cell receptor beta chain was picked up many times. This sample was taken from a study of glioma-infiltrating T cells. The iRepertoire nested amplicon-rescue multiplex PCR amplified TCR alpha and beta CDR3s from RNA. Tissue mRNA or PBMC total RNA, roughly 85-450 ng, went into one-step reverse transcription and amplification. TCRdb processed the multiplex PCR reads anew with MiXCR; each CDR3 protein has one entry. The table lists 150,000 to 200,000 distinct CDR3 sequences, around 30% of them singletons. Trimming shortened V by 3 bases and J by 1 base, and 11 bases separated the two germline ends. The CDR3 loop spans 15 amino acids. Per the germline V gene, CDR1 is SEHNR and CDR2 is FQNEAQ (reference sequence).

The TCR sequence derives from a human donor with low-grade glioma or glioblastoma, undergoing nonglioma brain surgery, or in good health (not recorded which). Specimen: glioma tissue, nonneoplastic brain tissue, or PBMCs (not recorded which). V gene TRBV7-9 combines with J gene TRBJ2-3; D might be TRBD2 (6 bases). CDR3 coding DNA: TGTGCCAGCAGCTTCGGGGCTAGCGGCACAGATACGCAGTATTTT. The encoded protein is CASSFGASGTDTQYF.